A single sample gave rise to the 30 T cell receptor beta chains below, sequenced in a study of blood T cells in healthy people across ages. Next came a second PCR, run for about 6 to 12 cycles, which used a sample-barcoded 5' primer along with a J-beta primer mix. MiXCR, run by TCRdb on the 5' RACE reads, gives a single entry per CDR3 protein. The sample carries 920,000 or so distinct CDR3 sequences, 35% to 50% recorded once. The sample was blood. These receptor sequences come from a woman in her sixties in good health.

This clonotype occurred a few times. This CDR3 reads CASRKLAGGIHEQYF. The CDR3 DNA follows: TGTGCCAGCAGGAAACTAGCGGGAGGAATCCACGAGCAGTACTTC. V usage is TRBV28 and J usage is TRBJ2-7; TRBD2 matches at 12 bases. Germline CDR1 and CDR2: MDHEN and SYDVKM. The CDR3 runs 15 residues. Trimming cost V 6 bases and J 5 bases; bases outside gene matches: 8.

This clonotype was recorded a few times. The chain recombines TRBV20-1 with TRBJ2-3, with TRBD2 matching 14 bases. The CDR3 has 18 residues. The germline CDR1 and CDR2 sequences are DFQATT and SNEGSKA (reference sequence). The ends lost 4 bases at V and 4 bases at J; junction bases unmatched: 13. CDR3: CSATVGLAGGPGADTQYF. CDR3 DNA sequence: TGCAGTGCTACAGTAGGACTAGCGGGAGGCCCGGGAGCAGATACGCAGTATTTT.

This CDR3 is CASSRPPSNYGYTF. The CDR3 DNA follows: TGTGCCAGCAGCCGACCCCCATCTAACTATGGCTACACCTTC. This chain uses TRBV3-1 with TRBJ1-2; D gene unclear. CDR1 and CDR2 from the germline V gene are LGHDT and YNNKEL (reference sequence). V was shortened by 4 bases and J by 0 bases, with 9 bases between the two germline ends. The CDR3 totals 14 residues.

This sequence joins TRBV20-1 and TRBJ2-7; D might be TRBD1 or TRBD2, each matching 5 bases. The CDR3 is 13 amino acids. The germline CDR1 and CDR2 sequences are DFQATT and SNEGSKA (reference sequence). V lost 0 bases to trimming and J lost 7 bases, with 13 bases between them. Here the CDR3 reads CSAREGTAWEQYF. CDR3 in DNA: TGCAGTGCTAGAGAGGGGACGGCCTGGGAGCAGTACTTC.

This clonotype has a handful of counts. The CDR3 nucleotides read TGTGCCAGCAGCCAGGAGACTAGGGGTGAGCAGTTCTTC. It encodes CASSQETRGEQFF. The chain combines TRBV3-1 with TRBJ2-1; weak D call: TRBD2 (6 bases). The CDR3 runs 13 residues. Germline CDR1 and CDR2: LGHDT and YNNKEL (reference sequence). Trimming removed 3 bases from V and 9 bases from J, with 12 bases in between.

Details on this clonotype: A read error may produce the germline difference seen at one junction end. V usage is TRBV27 and J usage is TRBJ2-3, with D possibly matching TRBD1 (6 bases). The CDR3 runs to 14 residues. CDR1 MNHEY and CDR2 SMNVEV come from the germline V gene (reference sequence). The CDR3 bases are TGTGCCAACAGTTTCCGCCAGGGACAAGATACGCAGTATTTT. Amino acids: CANSFRQGQDTQYF.

The V gene is TRBV27, the J gene TRBJ1-5, with D unclear. The CDR3 has 12 amino acids. Germline-derived CDR1 and CDR2 are MNHEY and SMNVEV (reference sequence). V lost 5 bases to trimming and J lost 9 bases, with 11 bases between them. CDR3 residues: CASSRSMGPQHF. Here the CDR3 DNA reads TGTGCCAGCAGTAGGAGCATGGGGCCCCAGCATTTT.

This clonotype showed up just a few times. This rearrangement joins TRBV29-1 to TRBJ2-5, with D perhaps matching TRBD2 (7 bases). Trimming cost V 6 bases and J 5 bases, with 13 bases left between them. Germline V gene sequence: CDR1 SQVTM, CDR2 ANQGSEA. The CDR3 length is 12 residues. The CDR3 here is CSVVGGAETQYF. For the CDR3, the DNA is TGCAGCGTGGTGGGGGGGGCCGAGACCCAGTACTTC.

The chain is built from TRBV3-1 and TRBJ2-7; 7 bases fit TRBD2. Trimming removed 5 bases from V and 0 bases from J; junction bases left unmatched: 7. CDR3 length: 15 amino acids. Germline V gene lookup returns CDR1 LGHDT and CDR2 YNNKEL (reference sequence). This CDR3 reads CASSKTAGSSYEQYF. As DNA, the CDR3 is TGTGCCAGCAGCAAAACAGCGGGGAGCTCCTACGAGCAGTACTTC.

The chain is built from TRBV20-1 and TRBJ2-5, with 8 bases lining up with TRBD2. The DNA end favors TRBJ2-7, so the J call may be wrong. The length of the CDR3 is 14 residues. Germline values: CDR1 DFQATT, CDR2 SNEGSKA (reference sequence). The CDR3, as DNA: TGCAGTGCCATGCAACAGCGGGAGATTTACGAGCAGTACTTC. This encodes CSAMQQREIYEQYF.

The V call is TRBV6-2 or TRBV6-3, the J call TRBJ1-5; D gene ambiguous. Germline V gives CDR1 MNHEY, CDR2 SVGEGT. The V gene lost 4 bases and the J gene lost 4 bases, with 11 bases spanning the gap. The CDR3 extends over 14 amino acids. The CDR3 loop is CASSFEWGNQPQHF. The CDR3 coding sequence is TGTGCCAGCAGTTTCGAATGGGGAAATCAGCCCCAGCATTTT.

V usage is TRBV6-2 or TRBV6-3 and J usage is TRBJ1-2; a weak D match, TRBD1 (5 bases). The CDR3 runs to 13 residues. Looked up from germline, CDR1 is MNHEY and CDR2 is SVGEGT. V lost 2 bases to trimming and J lost 6 bases, with 10 bases between them. In nucleotides, the CDR3 is TGTGCCAGCAGTTACGGGGGATACGATGGCTACACCTTC. As protein: CASSYGGYDGYTF.

The chain has TRBV15 and TRBJ2-3; D is unclear. V was cut by 7 bases and J by 1 base, with 6 bases left in between. Looked up from germline, CDR1 is LNHNV and CDR2 is YYDKDF (reference sequence). This CDR3 is built from 12 residues. The CDR3 sequence is CATNAGTDTQYF. The DNA of the CDR3 is TGTGCCACCAACGCTGGCACAGATACGCAGTATTTT. Together with reference TRBV15 and TRBJ2-3, the CDR3 gives the full variable domain: DAMVIQNPRYQVTQFGKPVTLSCSQTLNHNVMYWYQQKSSQAPKLLFHYYDKDFNNEADTPDNFQSRRPNTSFCFLDIRSPGLGDTAMYLCATNAGTDTQYFGPGTRLTVL.

This chain joins TRBV25-1 and TRBJ2-1; D unclear. Per germline, CDR1 MGHDK and CDR2 SYGVNS. The CDR3 spans 13 residues. Trimming stripped 6 bases from V and 0 bases from J, with 6 bases between. CDR3 in DNA: TGTGCCAGCAGCGGGTTCTCCTACAATGAGCAGTTCTTC. It is translated as CASSGFSYNEQFF.

The chain links TRBV5-1 to TRBJ2-4, with D tentatively TRBD2 (6 bases). The CDR3 length is 13 residues. CDR1 and CDR2 from the germline V gene are SGHRS and YFSETQ. Trimming took off 4 bases at V and 13 bases at J, with 18 bases between the two ends. The CDR3 loop reads CASSVNTAREQYF. In nucleotides, the CDR3 is TGCGCCAGCAGCGTTAACACCGCCCGGGAGCAGTACTTC.

This sequence joins TRBV4-1 and TRBJ2-7; D call uncertain. The V and J ends lost 0 bases and 4 bases respectively, with 7 bases between them. This CDR3 comprises 13 residues. The germline gives CDR1 MGHRA, CDR2 YSYEKL. The DNA of the CDR3 is TGCGCCAGCAGCCAAGAAGTAAAGTACGAGCAGTACTTC. This codes for CASSQEVKYEQYF.

This clonotype has more than one count but fewer than ten. Here the CDR3 DNA reads TGTGCCAGCAGCAAAGCACAGGGGGGTGCCCCTGATAGCACAGATACGCAGTATTTT. This translates into CASSKAQGGAPDSTDTQYF. V gene TRBV21-1 combines with J gene TRBJ2-3; the table's D call, TRBD1, was not checked against the DNA. TRBV21-1 is deemed a pseudogene. This CDR3 has 19 amino acids.

The gene calls are TRBV28 and TRBJ2-7, with a possible D match to TRBD2 (5 bases). Trimming left V 6 bases short and J 6 bases short, with 12 bases between. This CDR3 comprises 12 residues. The germline CDR1 and CDR2 sequences are MDHEN and SYDVKM. The CDR3 here is CASRPPGVEQYF. The CDR3 region has the DNA TGTGCCAGCAGGCCCCCCGGGGTCGAGCAGTACTTC.

The rearrangement uses TRBV15 and TRBJ1-2, with D maybe TRBD1 (6 bases). The length of the CDR3 is 16 residues. Germline V gene sequence: CDR1 LNHNV, CDR2 YYDKDF (reference sequence). Trimming stripped 0 bases from V and 4 bases from J, with 15 bases between. The CDR3 spells CATSRDLSGDVYGYTF. The DNA for the CDR3 is TGTGCCACCAGCAGAGATCTTTCAGGGGATGTCTATGGCTACACCTTC.

This clonotype has only a few counts. The rearrangement joins TRBV24-1 to TRBJ2-6; possible D gene TRBD2, 5 bases. The V end lost 4 bases, the J end lost 0 bases, and 21 bases lay between the germline ends. Germline CDR1 reads KGHDR; CDR2 reads SFDVKD. There are 20 residues in the CDR3. For the CDR3, the DNA is TGTGCCACCAGTGACCCTTACGCGAGGGCGAGTCACTCTGGGGCCAACGTCCTGACTTTC. This gives the protein CATSDPYARASHSGANVLTF.

CDR3 nucleotide sequence: TGCGCCAGCAGCTTGGATGAGCATGGCTACACCTTC. The encoded protein is CASSLDEHGYTF. The chain has TRBV5-1 and TRBJ1-2, with D uncertain. Trimming took off 0 bases at V and 6 bases at J, with 6 bases between the two ends. This CDR3 comprises 12 residues. Germline V lookup: CDR1 SGHRS, CDR2 YFSETQ. Complete variable domain (other parts from reference TRBV5-1 and TRBJ1-2): KAGVTQTPRYLIKTRGQQVTLSCSPISGHRSVSWYQQTPGQGLQFLFEYFSETQRNKGNFPGRFSGRQFSNSRSEMNVSTLELGDSALYLCASSLDEHGYTFGSGTRLTVV.

This clonotype came up a few times. The chain has TRBV7-2 and TRBJ2-1, with 10 bases aligning to TRBD2. The germline V gene has CDR1 SGHTA and CDR2 FQGNSA. The V and J ends lost 4 bases and 10 bases, in that order; junction bases with no gene match: 4. This CDR3 comprises 13 residues. The CDR3 is CASSSIAGGEQFF. The CDR3 DNA reads TGTGCCAGCAGCTCCATAGCGGGAGGCGAGCAGTTCTTC.

The chain employs TRBV15 and TRBJ2-7; D unclear. Trimming removed 5 bases from V and 3 bases from J, with 17 bases in between. The germline V gene has CDR1 LNHNV and CDR2 YYDKDF (reference sequence). This CDR3 comprises 15 residues. The CDR3 reads CATSPSTGRNYEQYF. CDR3 DNA: TGTGCCACCAGCCCTTCAACGGGTCGCAACTACGAGCAGTACTTC.

This clonotype was seen only a few times. This chain connects TRBV20-1 to TRBJ2-4, with TRBD2 matching over 8 bases. Germline V CDR1 and CDR2: DFQATT, SNEGSKA (reference sequence). Trimming at V came to 6 bases and at J to 5 bases, leaving 9 bases not matched to a gene. The CDR3 is 14 amino acids. CDR3 DNA: TGCAGTGCCCCAGGCAGCGGGAGCCAAAACATTCAGTACTTC. Its translation: CSAPGSGSQNIQYF.

CDR3 DNA sequence: TGTGCCAGCAGTTGCGGGGGAGGGGACACTGAAGCTTTCTTT. It codes for CASSCGGGDTEAFF. The chain recombines TRBV12-3 or TRBV12-4 with TRBJ1-1, with D possibly matching TRBD1 (5 bases). The CDR3 totals 14 residues. V was trimmed by 4 bases and J by 3 bases, leaving 12 bases between them.

In this sample, this clonotype turned up a few times. The V call is TRBV6-5, the J call TRBJ2-7; D is undetermined. Per the germline V gene, CDR1 is MNHEY and CDR2 is SVGAGI. With 6 bases removed from V and 0 bases from J, the gap between germline ends came to 9 bases. This CDR3 is 13 amino acids long. CDR3: CASSIDNSYEQYF. CDR3 DNA sequence: TGTGCCAGCAGCATCGACAACTCCTACGAGCAGTACTTC.

This clonotype was recorded a few times. The rearrangement uses TRBV15 and TRBJ2-2; 9 bases match TRBD1. V lost 0 bases to trimming and J lost 7 bases; unmatched junction nucleotides: 3. CDR3 length equals 15 residues. The V gene's germline CDR1 is LNHNV and CDR2 YYDKDF (reference sequence). For the CDR3, the DNA is TGTGCCACCAGCAGAGAACAGGGGGCGATCGGGGAGCTGTTTTTT. Translation gives CATSREQGAIGELFF.

About this clonotype itself: This sequence may be a read error, since a much larger clone differs from it by one base. The chain recombines TRBV5-1 with TRBJ2-1; the match to TRBD2 covers 7 bases. The CDR3 runs 16 residues. Losses at the gene ends were 0 bases for V and 6 bases for J; bases not matched to a gene: 9. Germline CDR1 is SGHRS and CDR2 is YFSETQ. The CDR3 DNA follows: TGCGCCAGCAGCTTGGTGGCTAGCGGATCTTGCAATGAGCAGTTCTTC. Its protein is CASSLVASGSCNEQFF. The variable domain in full, completed from reference TRBV5-1 and TRBJ2-1, reads KAGVTQTPRYLIKTRGQQVTLSCSPISGHRSVSWYQQTPGQGLQFLFEYFSETQRNKGNFPGRFSGRQFSNSRSEMNVSTLELGDSALYLCASSLVASGSCNEQFFGPGTRLTVL.

There are a few counts of this clonotype. This chain uses TRBV12-3 or TRBV12-4 with TRBJ2-5; 8 nucleotides line up with TRBD1. The CDR3 runs 16 residues. The V segment lost 2 bases and the J segment 5 bases; nucleotides outside the gene matches: 10. CDR3 region: CASSLWAGGWMETQYF. The CDR3 DNA is TGTGCCAGCAGTTTATGGGCAGGGGGCTGGATGGAGACCCAGTACTTC.

This clonotype appeared once. The DNA of the CDR3 is TGTGCCAGTAGTATAGACCCCGGGGGCGGCAATCAGCCCCAGCATTTT. Translating gives CASSIDPGGGNQPQHF. The rearrangement links TRBV19 to TRBJ1-5, with a weak D call TRBD1 (6 bases). V was pared by 0 bases and J by 2 bases, with 11 bases between. CDR1 is LNHDA and CDR2 is SQIVND in the germline V gene (reference sequence). The CDR3 covers 16 residues.